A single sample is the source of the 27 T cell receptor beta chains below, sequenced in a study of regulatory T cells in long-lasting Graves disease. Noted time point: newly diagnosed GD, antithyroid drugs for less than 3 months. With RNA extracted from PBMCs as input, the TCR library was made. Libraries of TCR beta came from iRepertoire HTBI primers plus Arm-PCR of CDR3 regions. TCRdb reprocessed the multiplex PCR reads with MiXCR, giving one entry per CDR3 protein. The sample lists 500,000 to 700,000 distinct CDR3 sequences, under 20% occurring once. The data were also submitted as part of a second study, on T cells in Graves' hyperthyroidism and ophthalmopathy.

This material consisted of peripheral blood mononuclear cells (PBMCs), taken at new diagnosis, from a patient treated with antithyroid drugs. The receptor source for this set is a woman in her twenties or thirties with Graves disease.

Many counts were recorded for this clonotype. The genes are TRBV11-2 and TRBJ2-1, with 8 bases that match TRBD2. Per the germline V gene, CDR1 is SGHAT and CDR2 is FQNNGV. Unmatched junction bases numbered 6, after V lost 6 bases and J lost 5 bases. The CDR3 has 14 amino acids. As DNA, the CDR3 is TGTGCCAGCAGTTGGACTAGCTGGAACAATGAGCAGTTCTTC. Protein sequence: CASSWTSWNNEQFF.

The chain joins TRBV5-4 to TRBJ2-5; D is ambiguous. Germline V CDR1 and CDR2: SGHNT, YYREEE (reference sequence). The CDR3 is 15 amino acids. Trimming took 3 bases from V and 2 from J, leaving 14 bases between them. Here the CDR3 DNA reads TGTGCCAGCAGCTCGAAGGTGCCAGTACAAGAGACCCAGTACTTC. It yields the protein CASSSKVPVQETQYF.

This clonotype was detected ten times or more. In DNA, the CDR3 is TGTGCCTGGAGTCGAGGGAGGGGAGAGCAGTACTTC. This gives the protein CAWSRGRGEQYF. The chain is built from TRBV30 and TRBJ2-7, with 7 bases identical to TRBD2. The CDR3 spans 12 residues. CDR1 and CDR2 (germline): GTSNPN, SVGIG (reference sequence). V gave up 2 bases and J gave up 7 bases; unmatched junction bases: 5. The full variable domain, completed using reference TRBV30 and TRBJ2-7, is SQTIHQWPATLVQPVGSPLSLECTVEGTSNPNLYWYRQAAGRGLQLLFYSVGIGQISSEVPQNLSASRPQDRQFILSSKKLLLSDSGFYLCAWSRGRGEQYFGPGTRLTVT.

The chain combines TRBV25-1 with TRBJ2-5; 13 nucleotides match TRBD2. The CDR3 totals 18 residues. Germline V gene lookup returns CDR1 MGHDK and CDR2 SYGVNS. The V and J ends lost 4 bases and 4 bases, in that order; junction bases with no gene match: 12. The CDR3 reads CASSGTSGRAGSGETQYF. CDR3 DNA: TGTGCCAGCAGTGGAACTAGCGGGAGGGCCGGCTCGGGAGAGACCCAGTACTTC.

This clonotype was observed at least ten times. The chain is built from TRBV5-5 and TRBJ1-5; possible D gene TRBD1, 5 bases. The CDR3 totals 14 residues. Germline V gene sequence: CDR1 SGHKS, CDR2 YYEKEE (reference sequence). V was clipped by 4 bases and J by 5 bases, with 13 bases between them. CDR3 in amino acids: CASSRDLVYQPQHF. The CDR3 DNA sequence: TGTGCCAGCAGCCGGGACCTAGTATATCAGCCCCAGCATTTT.

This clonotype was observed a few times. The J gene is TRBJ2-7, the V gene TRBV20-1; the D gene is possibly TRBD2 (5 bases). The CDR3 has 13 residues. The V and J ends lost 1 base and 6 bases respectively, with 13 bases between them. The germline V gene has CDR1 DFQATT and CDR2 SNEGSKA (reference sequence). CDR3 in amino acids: CSARGEREGEQYF. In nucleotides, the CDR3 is TGCAGTGCTAGAGGGGAGAGGGAAGGCGAGCAGTACTTC.

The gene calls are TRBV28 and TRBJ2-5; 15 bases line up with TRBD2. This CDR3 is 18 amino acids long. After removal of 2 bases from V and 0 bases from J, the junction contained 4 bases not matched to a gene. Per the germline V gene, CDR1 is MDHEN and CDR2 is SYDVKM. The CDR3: CASSLAGLAGGYQETQYF. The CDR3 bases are TGTGCCAGCAGTTTAGCCGGACTAGCGGGAGGGTACCAAGAGACCCAGTACTTC.

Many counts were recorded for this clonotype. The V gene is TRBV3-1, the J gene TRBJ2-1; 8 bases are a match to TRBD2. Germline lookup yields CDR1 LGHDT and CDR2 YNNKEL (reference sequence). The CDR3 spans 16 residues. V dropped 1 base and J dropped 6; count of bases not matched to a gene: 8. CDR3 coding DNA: TGTGCCAGCAGCCAAGGTCTAACTAGCGGAGCCAATGAGCAGTTCTTC. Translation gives CASSQGLTSGANEQFF.

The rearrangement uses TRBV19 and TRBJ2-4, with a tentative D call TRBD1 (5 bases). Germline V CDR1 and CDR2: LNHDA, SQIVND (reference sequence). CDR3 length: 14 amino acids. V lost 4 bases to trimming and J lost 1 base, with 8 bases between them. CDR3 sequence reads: CASSRKGAKNIQYF. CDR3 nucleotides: TGTGCCAGTAGTAGAAAGGGGGCCAAAAACATTCAGTACTTC.

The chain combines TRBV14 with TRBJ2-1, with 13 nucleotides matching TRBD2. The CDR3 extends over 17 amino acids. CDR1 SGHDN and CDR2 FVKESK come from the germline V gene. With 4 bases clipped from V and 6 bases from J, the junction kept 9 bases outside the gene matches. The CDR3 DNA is TGTGCCAGCAGCCCTACGGTGGGACTAGCGGGATTCAATGAGCAGTTCTTC. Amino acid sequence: CASSPTVGLAGFNEQFF. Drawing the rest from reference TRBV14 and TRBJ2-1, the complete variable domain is EAGVTQFPSHSVIEKGQTVTLRCDPISGHDNLYWYRRVMGKEIKFLLHFVKESKQDESGMPNNRFLAERTGGTYSTLKVQPAELEDSGVYFCASSPTVGLAGFNEQFFGPGTRLTVL.

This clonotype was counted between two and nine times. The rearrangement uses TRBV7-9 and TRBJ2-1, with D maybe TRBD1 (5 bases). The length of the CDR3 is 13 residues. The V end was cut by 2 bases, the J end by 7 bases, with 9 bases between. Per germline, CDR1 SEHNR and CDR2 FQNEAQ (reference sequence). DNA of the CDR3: TGTGCCAGCAGCTTAAACAAGGGGAATGAGCAGTTCTTC. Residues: CASSLNKGNEQFF.

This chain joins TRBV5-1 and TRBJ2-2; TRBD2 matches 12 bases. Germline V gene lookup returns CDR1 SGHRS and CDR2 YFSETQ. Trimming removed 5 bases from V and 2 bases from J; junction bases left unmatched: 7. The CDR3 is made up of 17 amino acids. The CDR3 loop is CASRGTSGRINTGELFF. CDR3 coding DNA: TGCGCCAGCAGAGGGACTAGCGGGCGAATAAACACCGGGGAGCTGTTTTTT.

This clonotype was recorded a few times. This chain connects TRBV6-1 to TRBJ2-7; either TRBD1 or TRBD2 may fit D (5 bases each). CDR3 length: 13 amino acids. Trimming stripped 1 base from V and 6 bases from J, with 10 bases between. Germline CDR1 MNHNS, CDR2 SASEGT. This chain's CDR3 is CASSEDGGLEQYF. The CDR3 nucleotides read TGTGCCAGCAGTGAAGATGGGGGTCTCGAGCAGTACTTC.

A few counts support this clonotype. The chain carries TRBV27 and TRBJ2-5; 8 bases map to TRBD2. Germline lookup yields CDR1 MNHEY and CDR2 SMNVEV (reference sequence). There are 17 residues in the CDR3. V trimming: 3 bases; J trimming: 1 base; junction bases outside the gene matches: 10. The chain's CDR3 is CASSFRVGAGGQETQYF. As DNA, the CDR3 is TGTGCCAGCAGTTTTCGGGTCGGGGCGGGAGGCCAAGAGACCCAGTACTTC.

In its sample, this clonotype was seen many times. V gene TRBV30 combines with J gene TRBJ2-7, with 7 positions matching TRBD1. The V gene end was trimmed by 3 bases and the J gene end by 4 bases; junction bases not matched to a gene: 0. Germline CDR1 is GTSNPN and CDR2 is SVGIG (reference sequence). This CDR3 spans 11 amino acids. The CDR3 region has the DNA TGTGCCTGGAGGGACAGGTACGAGCAGTACTTC. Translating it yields CAWRDRYEQYF.

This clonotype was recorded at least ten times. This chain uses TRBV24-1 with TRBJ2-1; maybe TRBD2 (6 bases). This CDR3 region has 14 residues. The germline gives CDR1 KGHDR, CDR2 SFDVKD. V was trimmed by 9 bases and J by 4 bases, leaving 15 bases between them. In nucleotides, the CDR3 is TGTGCCACCGAATTGGGAGGTACATACAATGAGCAGTTCTTC. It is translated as CATELGGTYNEQFF.

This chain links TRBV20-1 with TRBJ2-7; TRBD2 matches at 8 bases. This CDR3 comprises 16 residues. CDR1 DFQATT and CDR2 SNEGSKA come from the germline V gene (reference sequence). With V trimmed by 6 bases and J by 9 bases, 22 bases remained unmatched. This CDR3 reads CSAMTPAGENVRGQYF. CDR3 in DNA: TGCAGTGCCATGACCCCAGCGGGAGAAAACGTACGAGGGCAGTACTTC.

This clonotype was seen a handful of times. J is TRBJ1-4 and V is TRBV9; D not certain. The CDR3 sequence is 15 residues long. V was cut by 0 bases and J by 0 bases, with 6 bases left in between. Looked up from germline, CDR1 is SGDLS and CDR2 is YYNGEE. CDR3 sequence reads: CASSVAAATNEKLFF. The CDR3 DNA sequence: TGTGCCAGCAGCGTAGCGGCAGCAACTAATGAAAAACTGTTTTTT.

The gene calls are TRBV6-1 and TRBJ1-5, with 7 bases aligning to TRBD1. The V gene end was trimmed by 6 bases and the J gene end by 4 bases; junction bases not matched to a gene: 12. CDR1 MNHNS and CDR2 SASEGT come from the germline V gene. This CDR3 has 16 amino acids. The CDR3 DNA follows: TGTGCCAGCAGCGTTGACAGGGCTGGGGCAAATCAGCCCCAGCATTTT. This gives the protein CASSVDRAGANQPQHF.

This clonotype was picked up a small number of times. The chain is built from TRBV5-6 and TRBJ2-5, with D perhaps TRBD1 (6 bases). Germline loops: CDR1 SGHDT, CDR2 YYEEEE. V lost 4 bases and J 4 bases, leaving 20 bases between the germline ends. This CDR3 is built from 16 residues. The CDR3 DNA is TGTGCCAGCAGCGAAGGACAGAGCCTTTTCGCAGAGACCCAGTACTTC. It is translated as CASSEGQSLFAETQYF.

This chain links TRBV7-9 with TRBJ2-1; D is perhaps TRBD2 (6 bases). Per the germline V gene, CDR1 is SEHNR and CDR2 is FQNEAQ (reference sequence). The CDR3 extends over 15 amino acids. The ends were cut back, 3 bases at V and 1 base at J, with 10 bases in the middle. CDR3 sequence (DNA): TGTGCCAGCAGCTTCACGGGGGATTCCTACAATGAGCAGTTCTTC. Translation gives CASSFTGDSYNEQFF. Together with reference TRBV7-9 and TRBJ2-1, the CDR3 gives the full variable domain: DTGVSQNPRHKITKRGQNVTFRCDPISEHNRLYWYRQTLGQGPEFLTYFQNEAQLEKSRLLSDRFSAERPKGSFSTLEIQRTEQGDSAMYLCASSFTGDSYNEQFFGPGTRLTVL.

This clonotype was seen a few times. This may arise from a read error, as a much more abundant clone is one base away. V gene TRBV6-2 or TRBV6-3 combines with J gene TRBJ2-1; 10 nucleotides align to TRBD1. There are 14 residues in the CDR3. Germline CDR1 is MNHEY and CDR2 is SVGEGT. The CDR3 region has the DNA TGTGCCGGCAGTTACGGGGACAGGGGCAATGAGCAGTTCTTC. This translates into CAGSYGDRGNEQFF.

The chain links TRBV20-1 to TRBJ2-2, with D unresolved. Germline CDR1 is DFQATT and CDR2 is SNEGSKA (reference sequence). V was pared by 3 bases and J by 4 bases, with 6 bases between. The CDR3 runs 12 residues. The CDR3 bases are TGCAGTGCTAGGTCGTTCACCGGGGAGCTGTTTTTT. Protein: CSARSFTGELFF.

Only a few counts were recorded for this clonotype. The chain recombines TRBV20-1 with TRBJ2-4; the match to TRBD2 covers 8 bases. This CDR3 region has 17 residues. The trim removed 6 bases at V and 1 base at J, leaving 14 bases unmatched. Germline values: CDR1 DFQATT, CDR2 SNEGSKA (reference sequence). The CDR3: CSAKGLAGLGAKNIQYF. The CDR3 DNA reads TGCAGTGCCAAGGGTCTAGCGGGCCTCGGTGCCAAAAACATTCAGTACTTC.

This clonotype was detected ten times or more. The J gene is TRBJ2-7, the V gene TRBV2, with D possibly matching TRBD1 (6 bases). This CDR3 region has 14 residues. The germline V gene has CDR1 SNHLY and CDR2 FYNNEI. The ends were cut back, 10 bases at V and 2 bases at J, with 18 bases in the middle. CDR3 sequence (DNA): TGTGCCACCAGAGCACGGGACATTACCTACGAGCAGTACTTC. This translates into CATRARDITYEQYF.

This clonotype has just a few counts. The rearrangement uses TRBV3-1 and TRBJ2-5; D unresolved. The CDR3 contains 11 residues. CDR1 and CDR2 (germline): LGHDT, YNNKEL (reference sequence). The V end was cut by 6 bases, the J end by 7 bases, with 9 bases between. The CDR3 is CASRLWGTQYF. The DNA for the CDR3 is TGTGCCAGCAGGCTTTGGGGGACCCAGTACTTC.

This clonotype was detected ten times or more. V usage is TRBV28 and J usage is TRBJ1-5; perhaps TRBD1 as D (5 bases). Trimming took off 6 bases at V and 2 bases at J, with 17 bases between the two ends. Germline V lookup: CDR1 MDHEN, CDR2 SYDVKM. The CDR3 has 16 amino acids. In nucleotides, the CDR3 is TGTGCCAGCAGCCCATATGAGGGACGAGGCAATCAGCCCCAGCATTTT. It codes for CASSPYEGRGNQPQHF. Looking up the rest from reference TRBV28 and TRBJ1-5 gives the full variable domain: DVKVTQSSRYLVKRTGEKVFLECVQDMDHENMFWYRQDPGLGLRLIYFSYDVKMKEKGDIPEGYSVSREKKERFSLILESASTNQTSMYLCASSPYEGRGNQPQHFGDGTRLSIL.